This passage covers 12 T cell receptor beta chains from one sample sequenced in a study of spatial heterogeneity in lung cancer. TCRdb recomputed calls from the 5' RACE reads with MiXCR, one row per CDR3 protein. The table records about 94,000 distinct CDR3 sequences, less than 20% of them present only once. Time point reported: blood at routine non-recurrence follow-up after resection. The input for sequencing was PBMCs, taken at follow-up. These receptors were collected from a male donor with early-stage non-small cell lung cancer.

This clonotype appeared a few times. The chain couples TRBV14 to TRBJ2-7; the D gene is possibly TRBD2 (5 bases). Germline CDR1 and CDR2: SGHDN and FVKESK. CDR3 length: 18 residues. The V end lost 0 bases, the J end lost 0 bases, and 18 bases lay between the germline ends. The CDR3, as DNA: TGTGCCAGCAGCCAAGATGTGGGAGTTGGGAGTAACTCCTACGAGCAGTACTTC. The encoded protein is CASSQDVGVGSNSYEQYF.

This clonotype appeared many times. The chain carries TRBV15 and TRBJ2-7; tentatively, D is TRBD1 or TRBD2 (5 bases each). Trimming took 0 bases from V and 3 from J, leaving 9 bases between them. The CDR3 sequence is 14 residues long. Per germline, CDR1 LNHNV and CDR2 YYDKDF (reference sequence). The CDR3 loop reads CATSRDRGGYEQYF. The CDR3 nucleotides are TGTGCCACCAGCAGAGATCGGGGCGGCTACGAGCAGTACTTC.

The chain recombines TRBV7-9 with TRBJ2-7; D is ambiguous. The germline V gene has CDR1 SEHNR and CDR2 FQNEAQ (reference sequence). Trimming took 3 bases from V and 7 from J, leaving 10 bases between them. This CDR3 is built from 12 residues. CDR3 bases: TGTGCCAGCAGCTTTGACACTTCTGAGCAGTACTTC. Translating gives CASSFDTSEQYF.

The rearrangement links TRBV20-1 to TRBJ2-3; a possible D gene is TRBD2 (5 bases). Trimming shortened V by 0 bases and J by 7 bases, and 14 bases separated the two germline ends. Germline V gives CDR1 DFQATT, CDR2 SNEGSKA (reference sequence). The CDR3 runs 14 residues. CDR3 nucleotide sequence: TGCAGTGCTAGAGATCGGCTAGCATCTTATACGCAGTATTTT. Translated, it gives CSARDRLASYTQYF.

The chain uses TRBV20-1 and TRBJ1-1; 8 bases map to TRBD1. Germline trimming cut 3 bases from V and 0 bases from J; bases unmatched to any gene: 6. Germline V lookup: CDR1 DFQATT, CDR2 SNEGSKA (reference sequence). The CDR3 has 15 residues. The CDR3 coding sequence is TGCAGTGCTAGCGTACAGGGGGGTATGAACACTGAAGCTTTCTTT. It is translated as CSASVQGGMNTEAFF.

The chain has TRBV7-9 and TRBJ1-2; TRBD1 matches at 8 bases. The CDR3 has 14 amino acids. V dropped 3 bases and J dropped 6; count of bases not matched to a gene: 6. Germline values: CDR1 SEHNR, CDR2 FQNEAQ (reference sequence). The CDR3 DNA sequence: TGTGCCAGCAGCTTCGACCAGGGGGCTAATGGCTACACCTTC. Protein product: CASSFDQGANGYTF.

The chain couples TRBV7-2 to TRBJ2-1, with 11 bases lining up with TRBD1. This CDR3 spans 15 amino acids. V lost 5 bases and J lost 9; bases outside the gene matches: 9. The germline gives CDR1 SGHTA, CDR2 FQGNSA. In DNA form, the CDR3 reads TGTGCCAGCAGCCAACCGGGACAGGGGGTTGGTGAGCAGTTCTTC. It is translated as CASSQPGQGVGEQFF. Together with reference TRBV7-2 and TRBJ2-1, the CDR3 gives the full variable domain: GAGVSQSPSNKVTEKGKDVELRCDPISGHTALYWYRQSLGQGLEFLIYFQGNSAPDKSGLPSDRFSAERTGGSVSTLTIQRTQQEDSAVYLCASSQPGQGVGEQFFGPGTRLTVL.

This clonotype was found a few times. The chain recombines TRBV20-1 with TRBJ1-5; possibly TRBD1 for D (5 bases). The CDR3 is 15 amino acids. V was trimmed by 2 bases and J by 4 bases, leaving 15 bases between them. CDR1 and CDR2 (germline): DFQATT, SNEGSKA (reference sequence). The CDR3 loop reads CSARRGQGANQPQHF. The CDR3 bases are TGCAGTGCTAGAAGGGGTCAGGGCGCAAATCAGCCCCAGCATTTT.

This rearrangement joins TRBV3-1 to TRBJ2-3; no firm D call. CDR1 and CDR2 from the germline V gene are LGHDT and YNNKEL (reference sequence). Trimming took 0 bases from V and 4 from J, leaving 5 bases between them. The length of the CDR3 is 13 residues. For the CDR3, the DNA is TGTGCCAGCAGCCAAGATTGGGCAGATACGCAGTATTTT. Its protein product is CASSQDWADTQYF.

This chain joins TRBV18 and TRBJ2-3, with D uncertain. Germline-derived CDR1 and CDR2 are KGHSH and LQKENI. The CDR3 length is 13 residues. Trimming removed 4 bases from V and 4 bases from J, with 9 bases in between. The CDR3 DNA sequence: TGTGCCAGCTCACGAGTAGGGCCAGATACGCAGTATTTT. This gives the protein CASSRVGPDTQYF.

This clonotype was seen a handful of times. This chain links TRBV30 with TRBJ2-7; D gene uncertain. Germline V gives CDR1 GTSNPN, CDR2 SVGIG (reference sequence). The CDR3 length is 11 residues. V lost 3 bases and J lost 6, with 9 bases in between. CDR3 amino acids: CAWSPNSEQYF. The CDR3, as DNA: TGTGCCTGGAGCCCAAACTCCGAGCAGTACTTC. Full variable domain (rest looked up from reference TRBV30 and TRBJ2-7): SQTIHQWPATLVQPVGSPLSLECTVEGTSNPNLYWYRQAAGRGLQLLFYSVGIGQISSEVPQNLSASRPQDRQFILSSKKLLLSDSGFYLCAWSPNSEQYFGPGTRLTVT.

This chain uses TRBV28 with TRBJ1-5; 9 bases are shared with TRBD1. The germline V gene encodes CDR1 MDHEN and CDR2 SYDVKM. The J segment lost 5 bases and the V segment lost 7 bases, leaving 12 bases of the junction unmatched. This CDR3 contains 16 residues. CDR3 region: CASNQPPGQGYQPQHF. In DNA form, the CDR3 reads TGTGCCAGCAATCAACCCCCGGGACAGGGATATCAGCCCCAGCATTTT.